A selection of T cell receptor beta chains follows, all from one sample in a study of shared clonotypes between healthy human individuals. Some clones are missing from TCRdb's copy, which holds only in-frame ones; the method was immunoSEQ multiplex PCR. The sample contains approximately 2.5 million clones, just over 90% of which appear only once. The specimen was naive CD4+ T cells sorted from blood. Receptor source: a man younger than 35 in good health. Both conserved end residues are part of each CDR3. Fields, in order: V gene, clone size, D gene, J gene, CDR3 DNA, CDR3 protein. The D gene is left open where the match is weak. A row's size may be missing; if present it is once, few, many or a size class.

v_call: TRBV5-1; clone_size: -; d_call: -; j_call: TRBJ2-1; cdr3_nt: TGCGCCAGCGGCGAAAACAATGAGCAGTTCTTC; cdr3_aa: CASGENNEQFF
v_call: TRBV28; clone_size: -; d_call: TRBD1; j_call: TRBJ2-6; cdr3_nt: TGTGCCAGCAGCCAGAGACAGGGGATCGCTGGGGCCAACGTCCTGACTTTC; cdr3_aa: CASSQRQGIAGANVLTF
v_call: TRBV9; clone_size: -; d_call: -; j_call: TRBJ1-2; cdr3_nt: TGTGCCAGCAGCGCCCAGGCGGAGGAGGTCTCTTACTATGGCTACACCTTC; cdr3_aa: CASSAQAEEVSYYGYTF
v_call: TRBV7-9; clone_size: -; d_call: -; j_call: TRBJ1-1; cdr3_nt: TGTGCCAGCAGTTTTTGGGCGACTGAAGCTTTCTTT; cdr3_aa: CASSFWATEAFF
v_call: TRBV5-1; clone_size: -; d_call: -; j_call: TRBJ2-5; cdr3_nt: TGCGCCAGCAGCTTGGACGCCAGGGGATCGGAGACCCAGTACTTC; cdr3_aa: CASSLDARGSETQYF
v_call: TRBV6-1; clone_size: -; d_call: -; j_call: TRBJ1-1; cdr3_nt: TGTGCCAGCCTGCGGACAATGAACACTGAAGCTTTCTTT; cdr3_aa: CASLRTMNTEAFF
v_call: TRBV10-3; clone_size: -; d_call: -; j_call: TRBJ2-1; cdr3_nt: TGTGCCATCAGTGGTCGCGATGGGGGGAGCTCCTACAATGAGCAGTTCTTC; cdr3_aa: CAISGRDGGSSYNEQFF
v_call: TRBV5-6; clone_size: -; d_call: -; j_call: TRBJ1-1; cdr3_nt: TGTGCCAGCAGCTTGGGACAGATATTGAACACTGAAGCTTTCTTT; cdr3_aa: CASSLGQILNTEAFF
v_call: TRBV13; clone_size: once; d_call: -; j_call: TRBJ2-7; cdr3_nt: TGTGCCAGCAGCTCCCCCGGGAGAACCTACGAGCAGTACTTC; cdr3_aa: CASSSPGRTYEQYF
v_call: TRBV11-2; clone_size: -; d_call: TRBD2; j_call: TRBJ2-7; cdr3_nt: TGTGCCAGCAGCTTAGGTAGCGGGGGAACCTACGAGCAGTACTTC; cdr3_aa: CASSLGSGGTYEQYF
v_call: TRBV19; clone_size: -; d_call: -; j_call: TRBJ1-5; cdr3_nt: TGTGCCAGTAAGCTGGAATCGACAGGACCCGTGGAGCCCCAGCATTTT; cdr3_aa: CASKLESTGPVEPQHF
v_call: TRBV7-2; clone_size: -; d_call: -; j_call: TRBJ1-4; cdr3_nt: TGTGCCAGCAGCCCCAGGGCAGGGAATGAAAAACTGTTTTTT; cdr3_aa: CASSPRAGNEKLFF
v_call: TRBV2; clone_size: once; d_call: -; j_call: TRBJ1-2; cdr3_nt: TGTGCCAGCAGTGCAGGGGTAGGAAACTATGGCTACACCTTC; cdr3_aa: CASSAGVGNYGYTF
v_call: TRBV7-8; clone_size: once; d_call: -; j_call: TRBJ2-7; cdr3_nt: TGTGCCAGCAGCTTAGAATCGCTCTACGAGCAGTACTTC; cdr3_aa: CASSLESLYEQYF
v_call: TRBV28; clone_size: -; d_call: TRBD1; j_call: TRBJ1-1; cdr3_nt: TGTGCCAGCAGTTTATCCGCCAGGGGGGGGACTGAAGCTTTCTTT; cdr3_aa: CASSLSARGGTEAFF
v_call: TRBV7-7; clone_size: -; d_call: -; j_call: TRBJ2-1; cdr3_nt: TGTGCTAGCAGCTTAGCGATATACAATGAGCAGTTCTTC; cdr3_aa: CASSLAIYNEQFF
v_call: TRBV7-2; clone_size: once; d_call: -; j_call: TRBJ2-5; cdr3_nt: TGTGCCAGCAGCCCAGCAGTGGGAGGGGGGACCCAGTACTTC; cdr3_aa: CASSPAVGGGTQYF
v_call: TRBV5-4; clone_size: -; d_call: -; j_call: TRBJ1-6; cdr3_nt: TGTGCCAGCAGCTTGGGTCGGGCCTATAATTCACCCCTCCACTTT; cdr3_aa: CASSLGRAYNSPLHF
v_call: TRBV19; clone_size: once; d_call: TRBD1; j_call: TRBJ1-5; cdr3_nt: TGTGCCAGTAGTATCAGACAGGGGGACAATCAGCCCCAGCATTTT; cdr3_aa: CASSIRQGDNQPQHF
v_call: TRBV30; clone_size: once; d_call: TRBD2; j_call: TRBJ2-6; cdr3_nt: TGTGCCTGGAGTCACTCCGGGACTAGCGGGAAATCTGGGGCCAACGTCCTGACTTTC; cdr3_aa: CAWSHSGTSGKSGANVLTF
v_call: TRBV10-2; clone_size: -; d_call: TRBD2; j_call: TRBJ2-2; cdr3_nt: TGCGCCAGCATCTCCCGGACTAGCGGCTACGGGGAGCTGTTTTTT; cdr3_aa: CASISRTSGYGELFF
v_call: TRBV7-9; clone_size: -; d_call: -; j_call: TRBJ1-3; cdr3_nt: TGTGCCGCCGCGGGGGGGAGTGAACGAAACACCATATATTTT; cdr3_aa: CAAAGGSERNTIYF
v_call: TRBV9; clone_size: -; d_call: -; j_call: TRBJ2-5; cdr3_nt: TGTGCCAGCAGCGTTGGTCTCGAAGAGACCCAGTACTTC; cdr3_aa: CASSVGLEETQYF
v_call: TRBV7-9; clone_size: -; d_call: TRBD1; j_call: TRBJ2-2; cdr3_nt: TGTGCCAGCGTTAGACAGGGCACCGGGGAGCTGTTTTTT; cdr3_aa: CASVRQGTGELFF
v_call: TRBV28; clone_size: -; d_call: -; j_call: TRBJ1-2; cdr3_nt: TGTGCCAGCAGTTTCTTAACGGGAGCTAACTATGGCTACACCTTC; cdr3_aa: CASSFLTGANYGYTF
v_call: TRBV5-4; clone_size: -; d_call: -; j_call: TRBJ1-1; cdr3_nt: TGTGCCAGCAGCTTGGAGTTGTCGCGGACTGAAGCTTTCTTT; cdr3_aa: CASSLELSRTEAFF
v_call: TRBV7-2; clone_size: -; d_call: TRBD2; j_call: TRBJ2-2; cdr3_nt: TGTGCCAGCAGCTCGCGACTAGCGGGCACCGGGGAGCTGTTTTTT; cdr3_aa: CASSSRLAGTGELFF
v_call: TRBV4-1; clone_size: -; d_call: TRBD1; j_call: TRBJ2-7; cdr3_nt: TGCGCCAGCAGCCCCCCATCTATACAGGGGGCGTACGAGCAGTACTTC; cdr3_aa: CASSPPSIQGAYEQYF
v_call: TRBV10-3; clone_size: -; d_call: -; j_call: TRBJ1-6; cdr3_nt: TGTGCCATCAGCGATCTCAGGGAGGGCGAAGGATCACCCCTCCACTTT; cdr3_aa: CAISDLREGEGSPLHF